This T cell receptor beta chain was profiled in a study of control samples from healthy donors and cancer patients. V gave up 2 bases and J gave up 4 bases, with 6 bases separating them. The germline V gene encodes CDR1 SNHLY and CDR2 FYNNEI. CDR3 length: 13 amino acids. TCRdb's table, derived via immunoSEQ multiplex PCR, lists solely in-frame clones and lacks some. The sample records approximately 82,000 clones, around 87% being singletons. The receptor's source is a man between 45 and 60 years old in good health. The chain is built from TRBV2 and TRBJ2-1, with D unclear. Sample: blood. CDR3: CASSELGYNEQFF. The CDR3, as DNA: TGTGCCAGCAGTGAACTAGGATACAATGAGCAGTTCTTC.